The source of this TCR beta chain is a study of blood T cell repertoires in COVID-19 (dated by TCRdb to between 2020 and 2021). Regarding the study in general: Samples from collaborators originated in the United States, Italy and Spain and spanned both the acute and convalescent phases of COVID-19. HLA class I and class II types, where available, came from metadata supplied by the sample provider rather than from assay-based typing. The dataset comprised deeply sampled blood TCRbeta repertoires from subjects exposed to, actively infected with, or recovered from COVID-19. The repertoires were released in a freely available public database intended as a resource for research on the immune response to SARS-CoV-2. The prospective study material was composed of cDNA or gDNA derived from T cells, B-cell-depleted T cells, or PBMCs. Nearly every sample came with metadata listing a de-identified subject ID, COVID-19 status, age in years and sex. Samples came from the ongoing ImmuneRACE study (first 160 participants) plus 1,254 subjects from 6 global collaborators.

Concerning this clone itself: Its binding antigen is unknown. Qualities for individual bases were not recorded, and no much larger clone is one base off.

CDR1 and CDR2 are read off the germline V gene as SGHAT and FQNNGV. V and J are truncated by 1 base and 6 bases respectively, leaving an intervening sequence of 14 bases. The CDR3, cysteine through phenylalanine, is 15 amino acids long. Only CDR3 DNA is held: 45 bases, read in frame from base 1. Whole blood was collected in K2EDTA tubes by collaborating institutions according to the institutions' own protocols. For TCRbeta analysis, collaborators shipped samples in one of three forms: frozen whole blood, isolated PBMCs, or DNA extracted from either of those sample types. The investigation overall reported the following: The amount of clinical and demographic metadata varied by source and participant and was provided uncurated.

TCRbeta CDR3 regions were amplified from genomic DNA by means of the immunoSEQ Assay, a bias-controlled multiplex PCR. In the source study's methods: The number of nucleated cells in each sample was estimated by amplification of reference gene primers within the assay. To quantify the absolute abundance of each unique TCRbeta CDR3 rearrangement, sequence reads were collapsed and filtered. For each sample, productive Simpson clonality was calculated as the square root of Simpson's diversity index across productive rearrangements. In its TCRdb copy, this immuneACCESS table keeps in-frame sequences only and misses some clones. Where compared with another copy, unresolved V genes explain less than half of these, and the others have no known cause. V, J and clone size are those of that table, while D and trimming were read from the DNA. This sample has roughly 100,000 clones in its table, and about nine tenths of those were observed once. The ten largest clones represent 5% to 6% of the sample.

The specimen was peripheral blood. The TCR sequence derives from a man aged 50 or older with acute or convalescent COVID-19. The chain is made from TRBV11-2 and TRBJ2-3; TRBD2 could be the D gene, as 6 bases match. CDR3 region: CASSLAPGVADTQYF. The DNA sequence is TGTGCCAGCAGCTTAGCCCCGGGAGTTGCTGATACGCAGTATTTT.